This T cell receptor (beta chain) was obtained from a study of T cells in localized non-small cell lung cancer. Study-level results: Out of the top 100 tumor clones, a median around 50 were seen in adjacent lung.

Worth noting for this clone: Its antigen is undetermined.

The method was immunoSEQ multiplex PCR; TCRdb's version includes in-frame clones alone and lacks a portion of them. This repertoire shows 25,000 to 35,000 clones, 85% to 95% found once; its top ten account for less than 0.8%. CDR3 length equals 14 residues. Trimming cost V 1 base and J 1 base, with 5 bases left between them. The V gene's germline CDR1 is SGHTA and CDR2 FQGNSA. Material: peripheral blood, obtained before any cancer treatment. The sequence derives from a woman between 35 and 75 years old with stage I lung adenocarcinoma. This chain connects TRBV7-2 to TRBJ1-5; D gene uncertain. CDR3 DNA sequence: TGTGCCAGCAGCTTAGATGGCAGCAATCAGCCCCAGCATTTT. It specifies CASSLDGSNQPQHF. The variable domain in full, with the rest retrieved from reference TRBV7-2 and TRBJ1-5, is GAGVSQSPSNKVTEKGKDVELRCDPISGHTALYWYRQSLGQGLEFLIYFQGNSAPDKSGLPSDRFSAERTGGSVSTLTIQRTQQEDSAVYLCASSLDGSNQPQHFGDGTRLSIL.